This T cell receptor beta chain stems from a study of cytomegalovirus exposure and HLA in healthy donors. General study points: When the data were analyzed later, several of the most significant clusters appeared to be linked to common viral pathogens. Accurate prediction of most subjects' HLA-A and HLA-B alleles from TCR beta sequences was reported.

The trim removed 3 bases at V and 4 bases at J, leaving 8 bases unmatched. The germline gives CDR1 KGHSH, CDR2 LQKENI. CDR3 length equals 16 residues. On this clone: Antigen specificity is unknown.

The PCR made use of 60 Vbeta and 13 Jbeta primers. Libraries were prepared by immunoSEQ multiplex PCR; TCRdb keeps only in-frame clonotypes and omits some of them. Among under 200,000 clones listed, about 76% were seen once. Sequenced input: PBMCs. This TCR was sampled from a male donor in good health and CMV-seropositive. V and J are TRBV18 and TRBJ1-1; 10 bases are a match to TRBD1. In DNA, the CDR3 is TGTGCCAGCTCACCGGTCGGGACAGGGGAGATCACTGAAGCTTTCTTT. It yields the protein CASSPVGTGEITEAFF.